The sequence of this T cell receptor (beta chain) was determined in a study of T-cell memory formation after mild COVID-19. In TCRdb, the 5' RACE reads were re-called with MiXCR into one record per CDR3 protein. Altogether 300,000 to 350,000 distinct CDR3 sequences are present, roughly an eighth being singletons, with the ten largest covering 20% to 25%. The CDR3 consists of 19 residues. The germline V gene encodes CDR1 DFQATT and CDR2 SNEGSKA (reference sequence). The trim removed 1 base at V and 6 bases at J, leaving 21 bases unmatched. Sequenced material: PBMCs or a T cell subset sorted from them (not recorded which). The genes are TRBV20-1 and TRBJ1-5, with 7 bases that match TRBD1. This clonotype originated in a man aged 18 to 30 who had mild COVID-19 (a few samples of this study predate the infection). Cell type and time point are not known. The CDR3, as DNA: TGCAGTGCTAGAGGACTGAGGCACAGGGGAAAAAAGGACTTTCAGCCCCAGCATTTT. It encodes CSARGLRHRGKKDFQPQHF.